This entry concerns a single TCR beta chain. This clonotype has only one observation. Its antigen remains unidentified. No base quality information exists; no much larger clone differs at one position. One read alone makes for weak evidence. This sample was taken from a study of vaccination and CD4 T cells after COVID-19 (dated by TCRdb to 2022 to 2024). Context from the whole study: Convalescent patients had a positive SARS-CoV-2 result on nasal swab PCR, and of these patients, 8 or 9 had mild disease and one had severe disease. The convalescent cohort comprised six males and four females, including two Hispanic individuals, seven Caucasians, two Asians and one multiracial person. Participants received two doses of either the Pfizer-BioNTech BNT162b2 vaccine (n=8) or the Moderna mRNA-1273 vaccine (n=2). Post-COVID blood samples were collected from convalescent patients a median of around 100 days after diagnosis, with a range of roughly 30 to 161 days. Post-vaccine blood samples were collected a median of approximately 68 days after the second vaccine dose, ranging from about 13 to 250 days. For stimulating the cultures, overlapping spike peptide pools were used, derived from SARS-CoV-2 as well as from the common cold coronaviruses HCoV-NL63, HCoV-OC43 and HCoV-229E. As controls, cultures received a CEFX viral epitope pool (the positive control), an HIV-1 Nef peptide pool (the negative control), or no peptide at all. In 10 COVID-19 convalescent patients and 4 infection-naive healthy vaccine recipients, the spike-specific CD4+ TCR repertoire before mRNA vaccination was compared with the repertoire after mRNA vaccination.

Study-wide conclusions, independent of this receptor: Although the median number of SARS-CoV-2-reactive clonotypes went up from roughly 20 after infection to 38 after vaccination, the increase was not significant. Only a relatively small number of convalescent patients were included in the study, and early timepoints following natural infection were not analyzed. Nearly all vaccine-specific clones in convalescent patients (304 of 307) were mono-reactive for SARS-CoV-2 spike rather than cross-reactive with common cold coronaviruses. Among convalescent patients, a median about 86% of the SARS-CoV-2-reactive clones seen after vaccination appeared only after vaccination, which suggests priming specific to the vaccine.

The sample's treatment or condition label is to be understood as: roughly ten-day PBMC culture with coronavirus spike peptide pools or control peptides (ViraFEST assay). To expand antigen-specific T cells with peptide pools and then pick out the expanded clonotypes through TCR sequencing, the study relied on the ViraFEST assay. The convalescent patients' positive SARS-CoV-2 PCR tests were from March to December 2020, which was before the Alpha, Beta and Delta variants emerged in the United States. Each well held around 1.9 million PBMCs cultured with approximately 9.2 ug/ml peptide pools in IMDM containing 5% human AB serum and around 9 IU/ml IL-2. Half of the culture medium was replaced with fresh IL-2-containing medium on days 3 and 7. Once the cells had been in culture for about 10 days, the EasySep CD4+ T cell isolation kit was used to isolate CD4+ T cells by negative selection. Ficoll-Paque Plus gradient centrifugation was used to isolate PBMCs from whole blood, and the isolated PBMCs were then either used fresh or cryopreserved at -140C. Each culture condition was generally run in triplicate wells.

The germline V gene yields MDHEN for CDR1 and SYDVKM for CDR2. The CDR3 spans 15 residues, from the cysteine through the phenylalanine. Of all the DNA, just the CDR3 is kept, 45 bases in frame from base 1. The V and J ends are trimmed by 6 bases and 2 bases, leaving 11 bases between them. The library was prepared using PCR. DNA from cultured CD4+ T cells underwent TCR sequencing with the Oncomine TCR Beta short-read assay at the Johns Hopkins FTIC core. The QIAamp micro DNA kit was used to extract genomic DNA from the cultured CD4+ T cells. Oncomine TCR Beta libraries made from cultured CD4+ T cells were pooled using unique dual indexes and sequenced on an Illumina iSeq 100. Per the source publication's procedure: Non-productive sequences were removed, and CDR3s that did not start with C, did not end with F or W, or were shorter than 7 amino acids were discarded. Antigen-specific clonotypes were identified with the MANAFEST web application by comparing peptide-stimulated wells with reference and other culture wells. Positive clones required FDR below 0.05, an odds ratio above 5, and productive frequency above 0.1% in at least two of three replicate wells. A clonotype counted as cross-reactive if it showed significant expansion both in the SARS-CoV-2 spike wells and in at least one common cold coronavirus spike condition. CDR3 homology was assessed with Levenshtein distances (stringdist) and unrooted phylogenetic trees (ape) in R version 3.6.1. TCRdb itself trimmed the public reads at Q25 with fastp, ran MiXCR and retained productive beta chains. Identical CDR3 protein sequences are pooled into one entry, listed with their most common genes and DNA. TCRdb's processing, not the study's, gives the V and J calls here. This sample is represented by about 12,000 distinct CDR3 sequences; approximately 82% of them were singletons. The ten largest clones capture about 9.3% of the sample.

Sequenced: CD4+ T cells from blood, cultured in vitro. Recombination joined TRBV28 with TRBJ1-6; the D gene assignment is ambiguous. This TCR derives from a human donor who had recovered from COVID-19. This receptor carries the CDR3 CASRYLVPYNSPLHF. The nucleotide sequence is TGTGCCAGCAGATACCTGGTCCCCTATAATTCACCCCTCCACTTT.